This T cell receptor beta chain was recorded in a study of blood T cell repertoires in COVID-19 (TCRdb year 2020). For context, the study as a whole: Samples covering the acute and convalescent phases of COVID-19 were provided by collaborators in the United States, Italy and Spain. The material from the prospective study consisted of cDNA or gDNA derived from T cells, B-cell-depleted T cells, or PBMCs. Deeply sampled blood TCRbeta repertoires from subjects exposed to, actively infected with, or recovered from COVID-19 were included in the dataset. A freely available public database, intended as a resource for researchers studying the immune response to SARS-CoV-2, is where the repertoires were released. Samples came from the ongoing ImmuneRACE study (first 160 participants) plus 1,254 subjects from 6 global collaborators. The sample metadata nearly always contained a de-identified subject ID, COVID-19 status, age in years and sex. Where HLA class I and class II types were available, the types were taken from metadata supplied by the sample provider, not from assay-based typing. Here is what the overall study found, with its caveats: The amount of clinical and demographic metadata varied by source and participant and was provided uncurated.

TCRbeta CDR3 regions were amplified from genomic DNA by means of the immunoSEQ Assay, a bias-controlled multiplex PCR. The authors' pipeline ran thus. The number of nucleated cells in each sample was estimated by amplification of reference gene primers within the assay. Sequence reads were collapsed and filtered to measure the absolute abundance of every unique TCRbeta CDR3 rearrangement. Productive Simpson clonality was computed per sample as the square root of Simpson's diversity index over productive rearrangements. The table comes from immuneACCESS by way of TCRdb, which keeps in-frame sequences with V and J called. Part of the clones is missing from these tables; in studies checked, under half for an unresolved V gene and the rest for unknown reasons. D and trimming come from the DNA, and the V and J calls and clone size come from that table. Across this sample there are almost 500,000 clones, with approximately 91% seen only once. The ten biggest clones cover approximately 8% of the sample.

Participants in the prospective study were enrolled through a virtual design, were aged roughly 18 to 90 years, and lived in some 24 United States geographic areas. Cohort assignment in the prospective study relied on participant-reported clinical history from a screening survey and a study questionnaire. Recovered participants in ImmuneRACE Cohort 3 were defined as having two consecutive negative NP/OP PCR tests, clearance from a healthcare professional, or resolution of symptoms. In the prospective study, whole blood, serum and a nasopharyngeal or oropharyngeal swab were collected from each participant by mobile phlebotomists. Additional blood draws and questionnaires over an approximately two-month period could optionally be provided by prospective study participants. Before DNA extraction, blood samples from the prospective study were shipped at room temperature or frozen. Counted from cysteine to phenylalanine, this CDR3 has 18 amino acids. Only the CDR3 DNA stays, 54 bases, in frame from base 1. Based on the germline V gene, the CDR1 and CDR2 sequences are SGHRS and YFSETQ. V has 0 bases trimmed and J has 4 bases trimmed; junction bases matching no gene number 11.

Turning to this clone: Its target antigen remains unknown. The sample holds no much larger clone one base away, and base qualities are not on file.

The clonotype comes from a woman aged 60-75 years who had recovered from COVID-19. The sequenced material came from PBMCs or T cells enriched from blood (not recorded which). The rearrangement joined TRBV5-1 to TRBJ2-2; 8 nucleotides in the junction match TRBD1. The CDR3 amino acid sequence is: CASSLDPGTGRFTGELFF. The nucleotides read TGCGCCAGCAGCTTGGACCCTGGGACAGGTCGATTCACCGGGGAGCTGTTTTTT.